This T cell receptor beta chain was obtained from a study of blood T cell repertoires in COVID-19. Repertoires were generated with immunoSEQ multiplex PCR, while TCRdb's copy carries only in-frame clones and drops some. The sample lists around 290,000 clones; 70% to 90% were seen once. This CDR3 contains 14 residues. The ends lost 5 bases at V and 2 bases at J; junction bases unmatched: 6. Germline V gene data show CDR1 as MNHEY and CDR2 as SMNVEV (reference sequence). The source of this sequence is a woman aged 70-85 years with COVID-19, enrolled during active disease. V and J are TRBV27 and TRBJ2-7; 7 bases agree with TRBD2. What was sequenced was peripheral blood. CDR3 protein: CASSNWGGAYEQYF. CDR3 DNA sequence: TGTGCCAGCAGTAACTGGGGGGGGGCCTACGAGCAGTACTTC.